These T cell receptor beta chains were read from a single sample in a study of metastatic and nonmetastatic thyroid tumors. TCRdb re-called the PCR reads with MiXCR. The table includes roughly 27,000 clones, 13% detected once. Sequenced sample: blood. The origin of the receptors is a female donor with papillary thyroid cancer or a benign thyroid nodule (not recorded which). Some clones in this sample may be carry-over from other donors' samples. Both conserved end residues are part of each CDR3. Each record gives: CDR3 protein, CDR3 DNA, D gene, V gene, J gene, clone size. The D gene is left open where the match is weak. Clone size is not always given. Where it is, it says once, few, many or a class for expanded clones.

cdr3_aa: CASSIGTGAGGDTQYF
cdr3_nt: TGTGCCAGCAGCATTGGGACCGGTGCAGGAGGGGATACGCAGTATTTT
d_call: NA
v_call: TRBV9
j_call: TRBJ2-3
clone_size: NA

cdr3_aa: CASSGQGAGNTIYF
cdr3_nt: TGCGCCAGCAGCGGACAGGGGGCTGGAAACACCATATATTTT
d_call: TRBD1
v_call: TRBV5-1
j_call: TRBJ1-3
clone_size: many

cdr3_aa: CSASSGAGYTF
cdr3_nt: TGCAGTGCTAGTTCGGGGGCGGGCTACACCTTC
d_call: NA
v_call: TRBV20-1
j_call: TRBJ1-2
clone_size: many

cdr3_aa: CASSPSGTGAGELFF
cdr3_nt: TGTGCCAGCAGCCCCTCCGGGACAGGGGCCGGGGAGCTGTTTTTT
d_call: TRBD1
v_call: TRBV3-1
j_call: TRBJ2-2
clone_size: few

cdr3_aa: CANSADSFNEKLFF
cdr3_nt: TGTGCAAACAGTGCGGACAGCTTTAATGAAAAACTGTTTTTT
d_call: NA
v_call: TRBV6-1
j_call: TRBJ1-4
clone_size: few

cdr3_aa: CASSRLAGGEQYF
cdr3_nt: TGTGCCAGCAGCCGACTAGCGGGAGGCGAGCAGTACTTC
d_call: TRBD2
v_call: TRBV4-2
j_call: TRBJ2-7
clone_size: many

cdr3_aa: CASSLTYSGSFNEQFF
cdr3_nt: TGTGCCAGCAGCTTAACGTACAGCGGGAGTTTTAATGAGCAGTTCTTC
d_call: TRBD2
v_call: TRBV7-3
j_call: TRBJ2-1
clone_size: many

cdr3_aa: CASSLMGDSPLHF
cdr3_nt: TGTGCCAGCAGCTTAATGGGGGATTCACCCCTCCACTTT
d_call: NA
v_call: TRBV7-9
j_call: TRBJ1-6
clone_size: many

cdr3_aa: CANSRGTSGSNEQFF
cdr3_nt: TGTGCCAACAGCCGGGGGACTAGCGGGAGCAATGAGCAGTTCTTT
d_call: TRBD2
v_call: TRBV7-8
j_call: TRBJ2-1
clone_size: NA

cdr3_aa: CASSVEGARGELFF
cdr3_nt: TGTGCCAGCAGCGTAGAAGGGGCGCGAGGGGAGCTGTTTTTT
d_call: NA
v_call: TRBV9
j_call: TRBJ2-2
clone_size: many

cdr3_aa: CVSSYRSRGSGNTEAFF
cdr3_nt: TGTGTCAGCAGTTACCGGAGTAGGGGCAGTGGAAACACTGAAGCTTTCTTT
d_call: NA
v_call: TRBV6-6
j_call: TRBJ1-1
clone_size: few

cdr3_aa: CASSTLTGTGDEKLFF
cdr3_nt: TGTGCCAGCAGTACCTTAACCGGGACAGGGGACGAAAAACTGTTTTTT
d_call: TRBD1
v_call: TRBV2
j_call: TRBJ1-4
clone_size: many

cdr3_aa: CASLRTGKDGNTIYF
cdr3_nt: TGTGCCAGCCTTCGGACAGGGAAAGATGGAAACACCATATATTTT
d_call: TRBD1
v_call: TRBV6-1
j_call: TRBJ1-3
clone_size: many

cdr3_aa: CASSSSSSGSPYEQYF
cdr3_nt: TGTGCCAGCAGTTCCTCCTCCAGCGGGAGCCCCTACGAGCAGTACTTC
d_call: TRBD2
v_call: TRBV28
j_call: TRBJ2-7
clone_size: medium-sized

cdr3_aa: CAWVTGQGAHEQYF
cdr3_nt: TGTGCCTGGGTTACGGGACAGGGGGCCCACGAGCAGTACTTC
d_call: TRBD1
v_call: TRBV30
j_call: TRBJ2-7
clone_size: once

cdr3_aa: CASSHLGQQETQYF
cdr3_nt: TGTGCCAGCAGCCACCTGGGACAGCAAGAGACCCAGTACTTC
d_call: TRBD1
v_call: TRBV3-1
j_call: TRBJ2-5
clone_size: many

cdr3_aa: CASSEEGQGSGGWWNTEAFF
cdr3_nt: TGTGCCAGCAGTGAAGAGGGACAGGGTAGCGGAGGGTGGTGGAACACTGAAGCTTTCTTT
d_call: TRBD1
v_call: TRBV6-1
j_call: TRBJ1-1
clone_size: many

cdr3_aa: CASSEQAGPSSYEQYF
cdr3_nt: TGTGCCAGCAGTGAACAAGCCGGCCCGAGCTCCTACGAGCAGTACTTC
d_call: NA
v_call: TRBV6-1
j_call: TRBJ2-7
clone_size: many

cdr3_aa: CASSPLAPSYNEQFF
cdr3_nt: TGTGCCAGCAGTCCGCTAGCGCCCTCCTACAATGAGCAGTTCTTC
d_call: NA
v_call: TRBV6-1
j_call: TRBJ2-1
clone_size: many

cdr3_aa: CASSLTRGTGTDTQYF
cdr3_nt: TGTGCCAGCAGCTTGACTAGAGGGACGGGCACAGATACGCAGTATTTT
d_call: NA
v_call: TRBV11-1
j_call: TRBJ2-3
clone_size: many

cdr3_aa: CASSQAPGRTPLHF
cdr3_nt: TGTGCCAGCAGCCAAGCTCCAGGGAGGACACCCCTCCACTTT
d_call: NA
v_call: TRBV6-1
j_call: TRBJ1-6
clone_size: few

cdr3_aa: CASSALPGLVVEQYF
cdr3_nt: TGTGCCAGCAGCGCCCTACCGGGACTAGTCGTCGAGCAATACTTC
d_call: TRBD2
v_call: TRBV7-3
j_call: TRBJ2-7
clone_size: many

cdr3_aa: CASSGMREQFF
cdr3_nt: TGTGCCAGCAGTGGCATGAGGGAGCAGTTCTTC
d_call: NA
v_call: TRBV6-2/TRBV6-3
j_call: TRBJ2-1
clone_size: many

cdr3_aa: CASSYPGTGNPADYNEQFF
cdr3_nt: TGTGCCAGCAGTTACCCGGGGACAGGGAACCCCGCGGATTACAATGAGCAGTTCTTC
d_call: TRBD1
v_call: TRBV6-2/TRBV6-3
j_call: TRBJ2-1
clone_size: once

cdr3_aa: CASSSSGQDNEQYF
cdr3_nt: TGTGCCAGCAGTTCGTCAGGACAGGATAACGAGCAGTACTTC
d_call: TRBD1
v_call: TRBV27
j_call: TRBJ2-7
clone_size: many

cdr3_aa: CASSPLQADQPQHF
cdr3_nt: TGTGCCAGCTCACCACTTCAGGCAGATCAGCCCCAGCATTTT
d_call: NA
v_call: TRBV18
j_call: TRBJ1-5
clone_size: many

cdr3_aa: CASSPPGTEAFF
cdr3_nt: TGTGCCAGCAGTCCACCAGGGACTGAAGCTTTCTTT
d_call: NA
v_call: TRBV28
j_call: TRBJ1-1
clone_size: many

cdr3_aa: CSATYRGHTDTQYF
cdr3_nt: TGCAGTGCAACCTACAGGGGACACACAGATACGCAGTATTTT
d_call: TRBD1
v_call: TRBV20-1
j_call: TRBJ2-3
clone_size: many

cdr3_aa: CASQPGLADYNEQFF
cdr3_nt: TGTGCCAGCCAACCGGGACTAGCAGACTACAATGAGCAGTTCTTC
d_call: TRBD2
v_call: TRBV27
j_call: TRBJ2-1
clone_size: many

cdr3_aa: CASSLRAGDSYEQYF
cdr3_nt: TGTGCCAGCAGCCTCCGGGCAGGTGATTCCTACGAGCAGTACTTC
d_call: NA
v_call: TRBV7-2
j_call: TRBJ2-7
clone_size: medium-sized

cdr3_aa: CASIPLTWGGRSYNEQFF
cdr3_nt: TGTGCCAGCATCCCCCTCACATGGGGCGGCCGCTCCTACAATGAGCAGTTCTTC
d_call: NA
v_call: TRBV27
j_call: TRBJ2-1
clone_size: NA

cdr3_aa: CSARVGIRQYF
cdr3_nt: TGCAGTGCTAGGGTGGGGATAAGGCAGTATTTT
d_call: NA
v_call: TRBV20-1
j_call: TRBJ2-3
clone_size: many

cdr3_aa: CASSPNRQGLETQYF
cdr3_nt: TGCGCCAGCAGCCCCAACAGACAGGGATTGGAGACCCAGTACTTC
d_call: TRBD1
v_call: TRBV5-1
j_call: TRBJ2-5
clone_size: many

cdr3_aa: CASSEARGTGNTIYF
cdr3_nt: TGTGCCAGCAGTGAAGCCCGGGGTACAGGAAACACCATATATTTT
d_call: NA
v_call: TRBV2
j_call: TRBJ1-3
clone_size: many

cdr3_aa: CASSDQFPYNEQFF
cdr3_nt: TGTGCCAGCAGTGATCAATTTCCCTACAATGAGCAGTTCTTC
d_call: NA
v_call: TRBV25-1
j_call: TRBJ2-1
clone_size: many

cdr3_aa: CASSQPRGLRPYEQYF
cdr3_nt: TGTGCCAGTAGCCAACCAAGAGGACTCCGACCCTACGAGCAGTACTTC
d_call: NA
v_call: TRBV19
j_call: TRBJ2-7
clone_size: many

cdr3_aa: CASSQEGGGNSPLHF
cdr3_nt: TGCGCCAGCAGCCAAGAAGGTGGGGGAAATTCACCCCTCCACTTT
d_call: NA
v_call: TRBV4-3
j_call: TRBJ1-6
clone_size: many

cdr3_aa: CASNGRNEKLFF
cdr3_nt: TGTGCCAGCAATGGGCGTAATGAAAAACTGTTTTTT
d_call: NA
v_call: TRBV6-1
j_call: TRBJ1-4
clone_size: few

cdr3_aa: CASSSFRGLEEGEQFF
cdr3_nt: TGTGCCAGCAGTTCTTTTCGGGGACTAGAGGAGGGCGAGCAGTTCTTC
d_call: TRBD2
v_call: TRBV6-6
j_call: TRBJ2-1
clone_size: many

cdr3_aa: CASSPDSNEQFF
cdr3_nt: TGTGCCAGCAGCCCGGACAGCAATGAGCAGTTCTTC
d_call: NA
v_call: TRBV6-2/TRBV6-3
j_call: TRBJ2-1
clone_size: many

cdr3_aa: CASSLQAGDSPLHF
cdr3_nt: TGTGCCAGCAGCTTACAGGCCGGGGATTCACCCCTCCACTTT
d_call: NA
v_call: TRBV6-1
j_call: TRBJ1-6
clone_size: many

cdr3_aa: CASSLADVTRGDEQFF
cdr3_nt: TGCGCCAGCAGCTTGGCCGACGTGACTAGAGGCGATGAGCAGTTCTTC
d_call: NA
v_call: TRBV5-1
j_call: TRBJ2-1
clone_size: many

cdr3_aa: CAISESGLQSYEQYF
cdr3_nt: TGTGCCATCAGTGAGTCGGGACTGCAATCCTACGAGCAGTACTTC
d_call: NA
v_call: TRBV10-3
j_call: TRBJ2-7
clone_size: many

cdr3_aa: CASSLVASGTDTQYF
cdr3_nt: TGTGCCAGCAGCTTAGTAGCTAGCGGGACAGATACGCAGTATTTT
d_call: TRBD2
v_call: TRBV11-1
j_call: TRBJ2-3
clone_size: NA

cdr3_aa: CASSLASGSTDTQYF
cdr3_nt: TGTGCCAGCAGCTTGGCTAGCGGGAGCACAGATACGCAGTATTTT
d_call: TRBD2
v_call: TRBV11-2
j_call: TRBJ2-3
clone_size: many

cdr3_aa: CSASGSARETQYF
cdr3_nt: TGCAGTGCTAGCGGGAGCGCTAGGGAGACCCAGTACTTC
d_call: NA
v_call: TRBV20-1
j_call: TRBJ2-5
clone_size: many

cdr3_aa: CASSLARAGPNTGELFF
cdr3_nt: TGTGCCAGCAGCTTGGCCCGTGCGGGCCCGAACACCGGGGAGCTGTTTTTT
d_call: NA
v_call: TRBV5-5
j_call: TRBJ2-2
clone_size: many

cdr3_aa: CSVDDEVIYGYTF
cdr3_nt: TGCAGCGTTGATGACGAGGTTATCTATGGCTACACCTTC
d_call: NA
v_call: TRBV29-1
j_call: TRBJ1-2
clone_size: few

cdr3_aa: CASSLGATSRADTQYF
cdr3_nt: TGCGCCAGCAGCTTGGGGGCGACTAGCAGGGCAGATACGCAGTATTTT
d_call: TRBD2
v_call: TRBV5-1
j_call: TRBJ2-3
clone_size: many

cdr3_aa: CASSLDRSLTNEKLFF
cdr3_nt: TGTGCCAGCAGCTTAGATCGGTCCCTAACTAATGAAAAACTGTTTTTT
d_call: NA
v_call: TRBV11-2
j_call: TRBJ1-4
clone_size: NA

cdr3_aa: CASSEQGGGTEAFF
cdr3_nt: TGTGCCAGCAGTGAACAGGGAGGGGGGACTGAAGCTTTCTTT
d_call: NA
v_call: TRBV12-3/TRBV12-4
j_call: TRBJ1-1
clone_size: NA

cdr3_aa: CASSFGSLSSEQYF
cdr3_nt: TGTGCCAGCAGTTTTGGTAGCCTTTCGTCCGAGCAGTACTTC
d_call: NA
v_call: TRBV27
j_call: TRBJ2-7
clone_size: many